The 21 T cell receptor beta chains below all came from one sample that was sequenced in a study of coeliac disease. The data were produced by immunoSEQ multiplex PCR, yet TCRdb's version contains in-frame clones alone and is incomplete. The sample holds roughly 7,000 clones, 62% seen once. Source material: lymphocytes from the gut lamina propria. All receptors derive from a man in his sixties with celiac disease on a gluten-free diet.

This sequence joins TRBV19 and TRBJ1-4; TRBD1 agrees at 7 bases. Germline CDR1 and CDR2: LNHDA and SQIVND (reference sequence). V dropped 9 bases and J dropped 0; count of bases not matched to a gene: 7. The CDR3 covers 15 residues. CDR3 amino acids: CASSGQSATNEKLFF. CDR3 bases: TGTGCCAGCTCGGGACAGTCTGCAACTAATGAAAAACTGTTTTTT. Variable domain in full (rest from reference TRBV19 and TRBJ1-4): DGGITQSPKYLFRKEGQNVTLSCEQNLNHDAMYWYRQDPGQGLRLIYYSQIVNDFQKGDIAEGYSVSREKKESFPLTVTSAQKNPTAFYLCASSGQSATNEKLFFGSGTQLSVL.

The chain joins TRBV11-2 to TRBJ2-7; no clear D. Trimming removed 0 bases at V and 3 bases at J, with 15 bases between. CDR1 and CDR2 (germline): SGHAT, FQNNGV. The CDR3 has 16 residues. CDR3: CASSLESQVSDYEQYF. The DNA for the CDR3 is TGTGCCAGCAGCTTAGAGAGCCAGGTTTCGGACTACGAGCAGTACTTC.

The table lists this clone with a few counts. CDR3 protein: CASSPFSGNTIYF. As DNA, the CDR3 is TGTGCCAGCAGCCCGTTCTCTGGAAACACCATATATTTT. The chain joins TRBV11-3 to TRBJ1-3, with unresolved D. The CDR3 consists of 13 residues. The germline CDR1 and CDR2 sequences are SGHNT and YENEEA. Between the trimmed V and J ends, which lost 5 bases and 0 bases, there was a span of 5 bases.

This clone has a single count. V gene TRBV30 combines with J gene TRBJ2-5, with 7 bases matching TRBD1. In germline, CDR1 is GTSNPN, CDR2 SVGIG (reference sequence). The CDR3 runs to 14 residues. J lost 5 bases, V lost 4 bases, and 10 bases had no gene match. The CDR3 region is CAWNRQGRGETQYF. The CDR3 coding sequence is TGTGCCTGGAACAGACAGGGCCGAGGGGAGACCCAGTACTTC. Filled out from reference TRBV30 and TRBJ2-5, the complete variable domain reads SQTIHQWPATLVQPVGSPLSLECTVEGTSNPNLYWYRQAAGRGLQLLFYSVGIGQISSEVPQNLSASRPQDRQFILSSKKLLLSDSGFYLCAWNRQGRGETQYFGPGTRLLVL.

The chain combines TRBV7-9 with TRBJ2-7, with D perhaps matching TRBD2 (5 bases). This CDR3 is 14 amino acids long. Germline values: CDR1 SEHNR, CDR2 FQNEAQ (reference sequence). V was cut by 4 bases and J by 5 bases, with 15 bases left in between. The CDR3 region is CASSYGTTGDEQYF. The CDR3, as DNA: TGTGCCAGCAGCTACGGCACCACCGGGGACGAGCAGTACTTC.

Written as DNA, the CDR3 is TGTGCCATCAGTAGGACAGATCCCGGAAAACTGTTTTTT. It codes for CAISRTDPGKLFF. This chain connects TRBV10-3 to TRBJ1-4; D might be TRBD1 (6 bases). Germline V gene sequence: CDR1 ENHRY, CDR2 SYGVKD. Trimming left V 5 bases short and J 10 bases short, with 14 bases between. CDR3 length equals 13 residues.

The genes are TRBV21-1 and TRBJ2-1; no DNA check was done on the table's D call, TRBD2. TRBV21-1 corresponds to a pseudogene. This CDR3 spans 17 amino acids. CDR3 residues: CASRGLLATHSDNEQFF. CDR3 nucleotide sequence: TGTGCCAGCAGGGGTCTTCTAGCTACCCATTCCGACAATGAGCAGTTCTTC.

The rearrangement joins TRBV10-3 to TRBJ2-1, with 7 bases aligning to TRBD1. CDR3 size: 17 residues. CDR1 is ENHRY and CDR2 is SYGVKD in the germline V gene. V was pared by 2 bases and J by 5 bases, with 12 bases of the junction left unmatched. In nucleotides, the CDR3 is TGTGCCATCAGTGAGCCACTCAACAGGGGCCTCCACAATGAGCAGTTCTTC. Protein sequence: CAISEPLNRGLHNEQFF.

The gene calls are TRBV5-1 and TRBJ1-2; 8 bases match TRBD1. The CDR3 runs 15 residues. The germline V gene encodes CDR1 SGHRS and CDR2 YFSETQ. J was trimmed by 8 bases and V by 0 bases; bases with no gene match: 9. The chain's CDR3 is CASSLGEDRAQGYTF. CDR3 in DNA: TGCGCCAGCAGCTTGGGGGAGGACAGGGCCCAGGGCTACACCTTC. Looking up the rest from reference TRBV5-1 and TRBJ1-2 gives the full variable domain: KAGVTQTPRYLIKTRGQQVTLSCSPISGHRSVSWYQQTPGQGLQFLFEYFSETQRNKGNFPGRFSGRQFSNSRSEMNVSTLELGDSALYLCASSLGEDRAQGYTFGSGTRLTVV.

The gene calls are TRBV2 and TRBJ2-7; D possibly corresponds to TRBD2 (6 bases). With 7 bases removed from V and 5 bases from J, the gap between germline ends came to 18 bases. The CDR3 contains 14 residues. Germline CDR1 is SNHLY and CDR2 is FYNNEI. CDR3 protein: CASILEKEGNEQYF. DNA of the CDR3: TGTGCCAGCATTCTAGAGAAGGAGGGAAACGAGCAGTACTTC.

CDR3 bases: TGCGCCAGCAGTGAGTCGGGACTCCCGCGGGAGACCCAGTACTTC. Its protein is CASSESGLPRETQYF. The V gene is TRBV10-2, the J gene TRBJ2-5, with D possibly matching TRBD2 (6 bases). In germline, CDR1 is WSHSY, CDR2 SAAADI. V shed 0 bases and J shed 5 bases, with 13 bases lying between them. This CDR3 region has 15 residues.

This clone has a handful of counts. The rearrangement uses TRBV9 and TRBJ1-1; D is uncertain. CDR1 is SGDLS, CDR2 YYNGEE, per germline. V was cut by 1 base and J by 1 base, with 11 bases left in between. The CDR3 loop spans 15 amino acids. CDR3 sequence: CASSVSGGGNTEAFF. CDR3 nucleotide sequence: TGTGCCAGCAGCGTAAGTGGAGGAGGGAACACTGAAGCTTTCTTT.

The V gene is TRBV2, the J gene TRBJ2-2, with 7 bases that match TRBD1. CDR3 size: 15 residues. CDR1 is SNHLY and CDR2 is FYNNEI in the germline V gene. The V segment lost 6 bases and the J segment 4 bases; nucleotides outside the gene matches: 8. CDR3 bases: TGTGCCAGCAGCGCCGACAGGGTGGGCACCGGGGAGCTGTTTTTT. The encoded protein is CASSADRVGTGELFF.

This clone showed up just a few times. The V and J genes are TRBV7-8 and TRBJ1-5, with D maybe TRBD1 (5 bases). Trimming stripped 3 bases from V and 5 bases from J, with 17 bases between. There are 16 residues in the CDR3. CDR1 and CDR2 from the germline V gene are SGHVS and FQNEAQ. CDR3 nucleotides: TGTGCCAGCAGCTTCCTCGGCGGGGGAATGGATCAGCCCCAGCATTTT. This translates into CASSFLGGGMDQPQHF.

The chain recombines TRBV7-2 with TRBJ2-2; D gene ambiguous. This CDR3 is 13 amino acids long. Germline CDR1 and CDR2: SGHTA and FQGNSA. V lost 5 bases, J lost 6 bases, and 10 bases lay in between. The DNA for the CDR3 is TGTGCCAGCAGCCCTGTTCGAGCCGGGGAGCTGTTTTTT. This gives the protein CASSPVRAGELFF.

The chain employs TRBV5-8 and TRBJ2-2, with 7 positions matching TRBD1. V shed 4 bases and J 6 bases; nucleotides not matched to a gene: 6. Per germline, CDR1 SGHTS and CDR2 YDEGEE. CDR3 size: 14 residues. This chain's CDR3 is CASSGRQGPGELFF. In nucleotides, the CDR3 is TGTGCCAGCAGCGGACGACAGGGCCCCGGGGAGCTGTTTTTT.

This clone was counted only a few times. The chain carries TRBV11-3 and TRBJ2-7, with TRBD1 matching over 8 bases. The trim removed 5 bases at V and 3 bases at J, leaving 6 bases unmatched. The CDR3 sequence is 14 residues long. Germline V lookup: CDR1 SGHNT, CDR2 YENEEA. The CDR3 DNA reads as TGTGCCAGCAGCCCATCCACAGGGGGCTACGAGCAGTACTTC. This encodes CASSPSTGGYEQYF. The full variable domain, rest sourced from reference TRBV11-3 and TRBJ2-7, is EAGVVQSPRYKIIEKKQPVAFWCNPISGHNTLYWYLQNLGQGPELLIRYENEEAVDDSQLPKDRFSAERLKGVDSTLKIQPAELGDSAVYLCASSPSTGGYEQYFGPGTRLTVT.

By sample share, this clone is medium-sized (0.01 to 0.1%). The chain has TRBV7-9 and TRBJ2-6; D may be TRBD1 (5 bases). Trimming cost V 2 bases and J 2 bases, with 13 bases left between them. CDR1 SEHNR and CDR2 FQNEAQ come from the germline V gene (reference sequence). The CDR3 is 17 residues long. The CDR3, as DNA: TGTGCCAGCAGCTTAAGCCCCTGGGGCACTGGGGCCAACGTCCTGACTTTC. Protein product: CASSLSPWGTGANVLTF.

The chain has TRBV7-9 and TRBJ1-4; 8 nucleotides align to TRBD1. CDR3 length: 14 residues. V lost 5 bases and J lost 8; bases outside the gene matches: 7. The germline V gene encodes CDR1 SEHNR and CDR2 FQNEAQ (reference sequence). CDR3 protein: CASSRGTGGEKLFF. The CDR3 region has the DNA TGTGCCAGCAGCCGAGGGACAGGAGGGGAAAAACTGTTTTTT.

This clone rates as medium-sized (0.01 to 0.1%). This chain joins TRBV7-9 and TRBJ2-1; no reliable D call. Germline-derived CDR1 and CDR2 are SEHNR and FQNEAQ (reference sequence). V was clipped by 2 bases and J by 6 bases, with 14 bases between them. The CDR3 has 15 amino acids. CDR3: CASSLKHGEGNEQFF. The CDR3, as DNA: TGTGCCAGCAGCTTAAAACATGGAGAAGGCAATGAGCAGTTCTTC.

This clone is labeled medium-sized. The V call is TRBV5-1, the J call TRBJ2-3, with 7 nucleotides matching TRBD2. The V gene's germline CDR1 is SGHRS and CDR2 YFSETQ. The V and J ends lost 7 bases and 0 bases, in that order; junction bases with no gene match: 5. This CDR3 spans 14 amino acids. The CDR3, as DNA: TGCGCCAGCGCGGGAGCTGAGAGCACAGATACGCAGTATTTT. Translated: CASAGAESTDTQYF. Full variable domain (rest looked up from reference TRBV5-1 and TRBJ2-3): KAGVTQTPRYLIKTRGQQVTLSCSPISGHRSVSWYQQTPGQGLQFLFEYFSETQRNKGNFPGRFSGRQFSNSRSEMNVSTLELGDSALYLCASAGAESTDTQYFGPGTRLTVL.